Described below is a single T cell receptor (beta chain) sequence and its context. PBMCs were derived from roughly 9.6 ml fresh peripheral blood. RNA transcripts served as the template for amplifying TCR beta CDR3 regions. First-round RT-PCR targeting the TCR CDR3 was performed with the HTBI primer set. Via MiXCR, TCRdb re-called the multiplex PCR reads, giving one row per CDR3 protein. This sample has 350,000 to 400,000 distinct CDR3 sequences; about 15% occur once, and the top ten carry about 31%. CDR3 length equals 19 residues. Germline CDR1 is MGHRA and CDR2 is YSYEKL. J was trimmed by 0 bases and V by 3 bases; bases with no gene match: 12. The data belong to a study of T cells in Graves' hyperthyroidism and ophthalmopathy.

V and J are TRBV4-1 and TRBJ1-1; TRBD1 aligns across 11 bases. The origin of this receptor is a woman under 40 with Graves' hyperthyroidism. The source material was blood. The CDR3 DNA sequence: TGCGCCAGCAGCCAGCCAACGACGGGACAGGGGGGCATGAACACTGAAGCTTTCTTT. As protein: CASSQPTTGQGGMNTEAFF.